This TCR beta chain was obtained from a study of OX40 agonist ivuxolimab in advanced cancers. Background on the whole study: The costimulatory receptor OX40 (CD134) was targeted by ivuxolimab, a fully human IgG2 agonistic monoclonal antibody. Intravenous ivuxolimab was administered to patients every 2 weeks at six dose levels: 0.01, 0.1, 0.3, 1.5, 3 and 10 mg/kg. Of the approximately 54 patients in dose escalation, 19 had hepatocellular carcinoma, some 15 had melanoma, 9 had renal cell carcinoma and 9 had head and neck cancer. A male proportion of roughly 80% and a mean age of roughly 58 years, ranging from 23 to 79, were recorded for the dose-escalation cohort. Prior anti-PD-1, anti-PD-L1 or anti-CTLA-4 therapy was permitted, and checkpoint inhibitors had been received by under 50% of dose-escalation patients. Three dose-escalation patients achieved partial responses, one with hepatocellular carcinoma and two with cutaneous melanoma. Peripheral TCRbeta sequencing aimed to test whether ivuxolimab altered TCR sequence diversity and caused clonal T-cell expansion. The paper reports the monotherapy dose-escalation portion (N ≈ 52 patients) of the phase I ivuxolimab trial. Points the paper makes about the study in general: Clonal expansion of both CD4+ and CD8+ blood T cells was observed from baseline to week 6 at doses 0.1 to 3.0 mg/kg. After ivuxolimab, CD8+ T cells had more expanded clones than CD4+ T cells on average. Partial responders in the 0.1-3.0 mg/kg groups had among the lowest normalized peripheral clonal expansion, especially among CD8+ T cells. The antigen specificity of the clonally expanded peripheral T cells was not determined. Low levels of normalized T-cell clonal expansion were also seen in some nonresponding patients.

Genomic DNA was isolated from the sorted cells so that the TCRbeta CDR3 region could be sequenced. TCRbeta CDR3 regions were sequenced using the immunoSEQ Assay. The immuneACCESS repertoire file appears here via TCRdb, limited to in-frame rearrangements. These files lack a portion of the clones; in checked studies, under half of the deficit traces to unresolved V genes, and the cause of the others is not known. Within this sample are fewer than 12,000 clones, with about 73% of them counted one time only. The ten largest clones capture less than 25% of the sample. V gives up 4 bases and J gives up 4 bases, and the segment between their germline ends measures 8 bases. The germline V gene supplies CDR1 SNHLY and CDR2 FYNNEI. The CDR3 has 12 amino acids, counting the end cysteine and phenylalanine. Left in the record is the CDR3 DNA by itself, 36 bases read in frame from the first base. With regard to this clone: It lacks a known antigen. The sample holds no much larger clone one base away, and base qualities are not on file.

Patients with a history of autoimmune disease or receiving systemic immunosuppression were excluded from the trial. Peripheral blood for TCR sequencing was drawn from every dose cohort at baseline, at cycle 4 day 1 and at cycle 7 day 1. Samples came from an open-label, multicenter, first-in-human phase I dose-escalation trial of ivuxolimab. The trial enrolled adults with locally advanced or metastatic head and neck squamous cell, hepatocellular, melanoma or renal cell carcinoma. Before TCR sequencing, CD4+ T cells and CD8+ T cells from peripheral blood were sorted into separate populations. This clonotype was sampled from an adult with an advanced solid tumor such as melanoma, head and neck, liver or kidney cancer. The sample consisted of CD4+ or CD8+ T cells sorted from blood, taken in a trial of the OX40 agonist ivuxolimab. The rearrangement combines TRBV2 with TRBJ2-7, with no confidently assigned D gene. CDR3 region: CASSVAIYEQYF. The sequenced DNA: TGTGCCAGCAGTGTGGCAATTTACGAGCAGTACTTC.